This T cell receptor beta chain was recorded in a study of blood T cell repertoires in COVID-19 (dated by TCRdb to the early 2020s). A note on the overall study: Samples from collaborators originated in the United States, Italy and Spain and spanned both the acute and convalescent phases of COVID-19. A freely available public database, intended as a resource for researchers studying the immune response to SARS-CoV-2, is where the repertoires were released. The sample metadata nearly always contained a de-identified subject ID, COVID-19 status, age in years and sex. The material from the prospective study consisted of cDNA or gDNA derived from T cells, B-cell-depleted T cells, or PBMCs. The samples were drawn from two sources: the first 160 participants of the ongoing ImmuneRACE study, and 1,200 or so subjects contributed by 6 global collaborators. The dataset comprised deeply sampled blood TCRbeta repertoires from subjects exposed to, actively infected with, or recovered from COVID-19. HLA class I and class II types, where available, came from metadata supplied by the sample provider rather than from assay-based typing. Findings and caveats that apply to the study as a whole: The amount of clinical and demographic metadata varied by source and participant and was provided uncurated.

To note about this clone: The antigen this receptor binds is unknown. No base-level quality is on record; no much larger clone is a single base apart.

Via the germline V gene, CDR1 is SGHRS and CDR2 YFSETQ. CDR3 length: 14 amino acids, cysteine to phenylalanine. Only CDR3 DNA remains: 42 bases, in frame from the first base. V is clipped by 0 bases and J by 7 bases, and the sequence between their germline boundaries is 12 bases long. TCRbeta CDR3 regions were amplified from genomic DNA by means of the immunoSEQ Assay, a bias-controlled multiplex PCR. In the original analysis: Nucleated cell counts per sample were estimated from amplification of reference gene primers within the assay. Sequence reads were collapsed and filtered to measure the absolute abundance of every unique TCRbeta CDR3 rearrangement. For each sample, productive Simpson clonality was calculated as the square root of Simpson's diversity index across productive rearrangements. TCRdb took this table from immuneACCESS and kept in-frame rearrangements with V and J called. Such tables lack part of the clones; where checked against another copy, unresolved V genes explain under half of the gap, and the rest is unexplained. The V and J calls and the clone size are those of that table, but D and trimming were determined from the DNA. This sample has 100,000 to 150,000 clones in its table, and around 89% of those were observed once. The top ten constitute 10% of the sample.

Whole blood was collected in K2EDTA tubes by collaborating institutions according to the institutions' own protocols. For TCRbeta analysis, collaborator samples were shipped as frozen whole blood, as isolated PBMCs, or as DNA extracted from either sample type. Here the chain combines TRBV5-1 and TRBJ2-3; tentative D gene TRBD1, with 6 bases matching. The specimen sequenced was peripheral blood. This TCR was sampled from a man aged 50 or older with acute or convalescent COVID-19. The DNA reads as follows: TGCGCCAGCAGCTTGGTACAGGGTGGGAATACGCAGTATTTT. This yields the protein CASSLVQGGNTQYF.